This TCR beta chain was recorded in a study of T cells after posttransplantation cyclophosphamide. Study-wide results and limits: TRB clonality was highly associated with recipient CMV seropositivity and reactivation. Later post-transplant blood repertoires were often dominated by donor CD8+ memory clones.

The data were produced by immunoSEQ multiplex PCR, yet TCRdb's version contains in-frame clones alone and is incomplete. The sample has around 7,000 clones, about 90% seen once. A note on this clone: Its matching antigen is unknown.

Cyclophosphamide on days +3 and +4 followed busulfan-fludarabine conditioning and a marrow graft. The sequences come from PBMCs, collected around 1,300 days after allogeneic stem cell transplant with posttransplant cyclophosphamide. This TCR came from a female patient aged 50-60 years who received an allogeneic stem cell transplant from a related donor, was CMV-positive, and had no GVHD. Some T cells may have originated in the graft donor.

Here the CDR3 reads CASSPSDRHQETQYF. CDR3 in DNA: TGTGCCAGCTCACCCTCGGACAGGCACCAAGAGACCCAGTACTTC. The chain has TRBV18 and TRBJ2-5; TRBD1 matches at 7 bases. Germline loops: CDR1 KGHSH, CDR2 LQKENI. Trimming removed 3 bases from V and 0 bases from J; junction bases left unmatched: 4. CDR3 length: 15 residues.